The clone carrying this TCR beta chain was observed a few times. The CDR3 loop spans 14 amino acids. Germline V gene data show CDR1 as SGHNT and CDR2 as YYREEE (reference sequence). V trimming: 3 bases; J trimming: 5 bases; junction bases outside the gene matches: 5. The data stem from a study of T cells after yellow fever vaccination. TCRdb analysed the 5' RACE reads with MiXCR anew, one entry per CDR3 protein. The data contain roughly 120,000 distinct CDR3 sequences, 7.2% of them singletons. This chain connects TRBV5-4 to TRBJ2-1; TRBD1 aligns across 7 bases. This specimen consisted of CD4+ T cells sorted from PBMCs, obtained roughly seven weeks after the first yellow fever vaccination. The receptor was isolated from a man aged 18 to 30 who received the YFV17D yellow fever vaccine. For the CDR3, the DNA is TGTGCCAGCAGCTACCGGACAGGACACAATGAGCAGTTCTTC. Translated: CASSYRTGHNEQFF.